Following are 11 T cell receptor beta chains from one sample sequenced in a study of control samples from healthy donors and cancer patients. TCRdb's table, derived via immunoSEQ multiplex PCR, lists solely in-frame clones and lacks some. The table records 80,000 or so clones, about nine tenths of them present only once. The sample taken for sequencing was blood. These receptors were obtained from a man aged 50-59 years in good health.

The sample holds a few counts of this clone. Here the CDR3 reads CASSFLRQNQPQHF. CDR3 sequence (DNA): TGTGCCAGCAGCTTTCTTAGACAGAATCAGCCCCAGCATTTT. The chain couples TRBV7-8 to TRBJ1-5; possible D gene TRBD1, 5 bases. The CDR3 length is 14 residues. V lost 3 bases to trimming and J lost 4 bases, with 10 bases between them. Germline CDR1 and CDR2: SGHVS and FQNEAQ.

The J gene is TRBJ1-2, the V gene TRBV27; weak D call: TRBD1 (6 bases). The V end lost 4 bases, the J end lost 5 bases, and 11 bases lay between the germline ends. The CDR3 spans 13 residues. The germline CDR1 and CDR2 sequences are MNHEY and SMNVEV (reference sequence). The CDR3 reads CASSSNQGYGYTF. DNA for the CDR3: TGTGCCAGCAGTTCAAATCAGGGGTATGGCTACACCTTC.

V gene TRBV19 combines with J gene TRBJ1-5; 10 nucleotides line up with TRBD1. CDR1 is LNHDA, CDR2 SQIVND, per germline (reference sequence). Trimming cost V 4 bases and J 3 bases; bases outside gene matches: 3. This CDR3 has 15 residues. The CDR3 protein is CASSSGTGVNQPQHF. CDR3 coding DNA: TGTGCCAGTAGTAGCGGGACAGGGGTCAATCAGCCCCAGCATTTT.

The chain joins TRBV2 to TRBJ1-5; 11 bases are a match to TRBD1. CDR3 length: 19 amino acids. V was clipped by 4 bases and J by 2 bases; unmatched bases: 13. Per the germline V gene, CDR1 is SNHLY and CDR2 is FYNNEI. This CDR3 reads CASSAPPGQGGYGNQPQHF. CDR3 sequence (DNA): TGTGCCAGCAGTGCCCCCCCGGGACAGGGGGGGTATGGCAATCAGCCCCAGCATTTT.

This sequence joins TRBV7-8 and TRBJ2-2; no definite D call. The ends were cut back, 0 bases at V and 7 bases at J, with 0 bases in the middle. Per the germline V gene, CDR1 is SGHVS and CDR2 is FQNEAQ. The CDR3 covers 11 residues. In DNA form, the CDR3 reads TGTGCCAGCAGCTTAGCCGGGGAGCTGTTTTTT. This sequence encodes CASSLAGELFF.

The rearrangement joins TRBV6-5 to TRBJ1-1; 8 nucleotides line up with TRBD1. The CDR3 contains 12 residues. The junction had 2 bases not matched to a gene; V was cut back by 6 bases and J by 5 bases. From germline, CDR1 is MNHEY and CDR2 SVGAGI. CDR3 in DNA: TGTGCCAGCAGGCACAGGGGGACTGAAGCTTTCTTT. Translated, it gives CASRHRGTEAFF.

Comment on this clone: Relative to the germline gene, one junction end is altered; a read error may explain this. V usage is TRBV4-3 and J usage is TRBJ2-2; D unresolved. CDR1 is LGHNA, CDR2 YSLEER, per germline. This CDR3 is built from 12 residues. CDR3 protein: CASRQGPGELFF. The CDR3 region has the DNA TGCGCCAGCAGGCAAGGTCCCGGGGAGCTGTTTTTT.

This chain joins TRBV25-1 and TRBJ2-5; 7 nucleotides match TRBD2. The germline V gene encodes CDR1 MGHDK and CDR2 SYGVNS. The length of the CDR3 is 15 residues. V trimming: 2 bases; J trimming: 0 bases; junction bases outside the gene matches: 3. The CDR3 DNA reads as TGTGCCAGCAGTGAAGCGGGGGTCAACCAAGAGACCCAGTACTTC. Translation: CASSEAGVNQETQYF.

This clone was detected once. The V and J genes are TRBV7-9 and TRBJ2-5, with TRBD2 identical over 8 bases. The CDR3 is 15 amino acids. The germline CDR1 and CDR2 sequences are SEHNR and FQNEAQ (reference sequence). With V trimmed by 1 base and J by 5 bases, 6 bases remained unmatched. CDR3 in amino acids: CASSLGGLEAETQYF. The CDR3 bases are TGTGCCAGCAGCTTAGGGGGACTAGAGGCCGAGACCCAGTACTTC.

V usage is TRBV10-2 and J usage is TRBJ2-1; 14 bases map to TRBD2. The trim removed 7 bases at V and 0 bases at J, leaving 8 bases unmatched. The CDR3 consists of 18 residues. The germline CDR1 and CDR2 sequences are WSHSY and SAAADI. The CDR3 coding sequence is TGCGCCAGCATGAGGAGGACTAGCGGGGGGAGCTCCTACAATGAGCAGTTCTTC. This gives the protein CASMRRTSGGSSYNEQFF.

CDR3 residues: CATGTANNGYTF. The CDR3 nucleotides are TGTGCCACGGGGACAGCCAACAATGGCTACACCTTC. The J gene is TRBJ1-2, the V gene TRBV25-1; TRBD1 agrees at 7 bases. After removal of 10 bases from V and 6 bases from J, the junction contained 8 bases not matched to a gene. CDR1 MGHDK and CDR2 SYGVNS come from the germline V gene. The CDR3 loop spans 12 amino acids.